Listed below are T cell receptor beta chains from one sample, sequenced in a study of OX40 agonist ivuxolimab in advanced cancers. Clones were sequenced by immunoSEQ multiplex PCR, and TCRdb holds only the in-frame ones, with some missing. The sample has 95,000 to 150,000 clones, 85% to 90% seen once. The material was CD4+ or CD8+ T cells sorted from blood, obtained in a trial of the OX40 agonist ivuxolimab. These receptors were collected from an adult with an advanced solid tumor such as melanoma, head and neck, liver or kidney cancer. Each CDR3 is given with its conserved first and last residue. The order of the fields is V gene, clone size, J gene, D gene, CDR3 DNA, CDR3 protein. The D gene is left open where the match is weak. Size is omitted from some rows. Given values are once, few, many or a class for expanded clones.

TRBV5-6	once	TRBJ1-6	-	TGTGCCAGCAGCTGGGGCTCCCCTCATAATTCACCCCTCCACTTT	CASSWGSPHNSPLHF
TRBV5-1	many	TRBJ2-7	-	TGCGCCAGCAGCTTGGCCGTAGGTTCCTACGAGCAGTACTTC	CASSLAVGSYEQYF
TRBV2	-	TRBJ2-1	TRBD1	TGTGCCAGCAGTGAAAGGACAGGTAGCTACAATGAGCAGTTCTTC	CASSERTGSYNEQFF
TRBV5-1	-	TRBJ1-1	TRBD1	TGCGCCAGCAGCTTGGACGGACAGGGGAACACTGAAGCTTTCTTT	CASSLDGQGNTEAFF
TRBV5-6	-	TRBJ2-1	-	TGTGCCAGCTGTTTGAAACAGGGAGCCTACAATGAGCAGTTCTTC	CASCLKQGAYNEQFF
TRBV6-6	once	TRBJ2-5	-	TGTGCCAGCAGTCTTCCCCCAGGGGGGGAGACCCAGTACTTC	CASSLPPGGETQYF
TRBV4-3	-	TRBJ2-3	-	TGCGCCAGCAGCCAAGAACAGGGTAGCACAGATACGCAGTATTTT	CASSQEQGSTDTQYF
TRBV6-5	once	TRBJ2-2	TRBD2	TGTGCCAGCAGCGGGACTAGCGGGGTCACCGGGGAGCTGTTTTTT	CASSGTSGVTGELFF
TRBV7-2	-	TRBJ2-7	-	TGTGCCAGCAGCCCCCTCGGGGCCTACGAGCAGTACTTC	CASSPLGAYEQYF
TRBV2	-	TRBJ2-7	-	TGTGCCAGCAGTGAATGGTACGAGCAGTACTTC	CASSEWYEQYF
TRBV6-4	once	TRBJ2-1	TRBD1	TGTGCCAGCAGTAAAGATGGGACAGGGATCCACAATGAGCAGTTCTTC	CASSKDGTGIHNEQFF
TRBV11-3	-	TRBJ2-2	-	TGTGCCAGCAGCTTAGGCGGATTTGGGGAGCTGTTTTTT	CASSLGGFGELFF
TRBV7-9	-	TRBJ2-7	-	TGTGCCAGCAGCGCAGCAGGGCTGGGCGAGCAGTACTTC	CASSAAGLGEQYF
TRBV19	-	TRBJ2-3	TRBD1	TGTGCCACCCGGGACAGGGGCGCAGATACGCAGTATTTT	CATRDRGADTQYF
TRBV4-2	-	TRBJ2-7	-	TGTGCCAGCAGCCAACCGGGGGGCTACTCCTACGAGCAGTACTTC	CASSQPGGYSYEQYF
TRBV18	few	TRBJ1-2	-	TGTGCCAGCTCACCAGGGACGGCTGCTATCGGCTACACCTTC	CASSPGTAAIGYTF
TRBV18	-	TRBJ2-5	-	TGTGCCAGCTCTGTTCGGCGGCAAGAGACCCAGTACTTC	CASSVRRQETQYF
TRBV7-2	-	TRBJ2-3	TRBD2	TGTGCCAGCAGCCGATTGACTAGCGGGGGGTACTCTAGCACAGATACGCAGTATTTT	CASSRLTSGGYSSTDTQYF
TRBV7-3	-	TRBJ1-2	-	TGTGCCAGCAGCCCGACAGTGCGCGCTGATGGCTACACCTTC	CASSPTVRADGYTF
TRBV7-6	-	TRBJ2-1	TRBD2	TGTGCCAGCAGCTCCACTAGCGGGAGCTCCTACAATGAGCAGTTCTTC	CASSSTSGSSYNEQFF
TRBV23-1	-	TRBJ2-5	-	TGCGCCAGCAGTCAATCGCAGATATCGTACCAAGAGACCCAGTACTTC	CASSQSQISYQETQYF
TRBV2	-	TRBJ1-1	TRBD1	TGTGCCAGCAGTAGACAGGGGGGCACTGAAGCTTTCTTT	CASSRQGGTEAFF
TRBV15	-	TRBJ2-5	-	TGTGCCACCAGCAGAGAGCAGCTAAAAGGGGAGACCCAGTACTTC	CATSREQLKGETQYF
TRBV6-5	-	TRBJ1-6	-	TGTGCCAGCAGCTGGCTCCAAGATAATTCACCCCTCCACTTT	CASSWLQDNSPLHF
TRBV5-1	-	TRBJ1-2	TRBD1	TGCGCCAGCAGCTTGGGGGGACAGCTCAACTATGGCTACACCTTC	CASSLGGQLNYGYTF
TRBV9	-	TRBJ1-1	TRBD1	TGTGCCAGCAGCACCCGGACAGGGAGAGCTTTCTTT	CASSTRTGRAFF
TRBV28	-	TRBJ2-2	-	TGTGCCACCTTACAGACCCGTGGCGGGGAGCTGTTTTTT	CATLQTRGGELFF
TRBV2	-	TRBJ2-7	-	TGTGCCAGCAGTGTAGGAGCTATGGGCGAGCAGTACTTC	CASSVGAMGEQYF